These 14 T cell receptor beta chains originate from one sample sequenced in a study of blood T cell repertoires in COVID-19. Here immunoSEQ multiplex PCR was the method, and the copy in TCRdb shows in-frame clones only, minus some. Altogether about 180,000 clones are present, around 86% being singletons, with the ten largest covering 7.6%. The sequencing sample was made of peripheral blood. The receptors here all came from a woman in her seventies with COVID-19, enrolled during active disease.

CDR3 nucleotides: TGTGCCAGCAGTTACCCCCCGGCGGTGAACACTGAAGCTTTCTTT. Its translation: CASSYPPAVNTEAFF. The chain is built from TRBV6-2 or TRBV6-3 and TRBJ1-1; no firm D call. The length of the CDR3 is 15 residues. V lost 2 bases to trimming and J lost 0 bases, with 10 bases between them. CDR1 is MNHEY and CDR2 is SVGEGT in the germline V gene.

This chain connects TRBV6-6 to TRBJ2-2, with 7 bases identical to TRBD2. The V gene's germline CDR1 is MNHNY and CDR2 SVGAGI (reference sequence). J was trimmed by 6 bases and V by 5 bases; bases with no gene match: 18. This CDR3 has 18 amino acids. The CDR3 DNA sequence: TGTGCCAGCAGTCGCTATGAACTCACTAGCGCCGGTGCCGGGGAGCTGTTTTTT. Amino acid sequence: CASSRYELTSAGAGELFF.

A word on this clone: The junction shows a germline mismatch at one end, possibly a read error. The V and J genes are TRBV2 and TRBJ1-1; 10 bases line up with TRBD1. This CDR3 contains 14 residues. CDR1 SNHLY and CDR2 FYNNEI come from the germline V gene. The CDR3 nucleotides read TGTGCCAGCAGAGAAGACAGGGGGCTACCTGAAGCTTTCTTT. Translating gives CASREDRGLPEAFF.

The chain combines TRBV30 with TRBJ2-1; 9 nucleotides agree with TRBD2. Trimming cost V 3 bases and J 5 bases; bases outside gene matches: 5. Germline CDR1 and CDR2: GTSNPN and SVGIG (reference sequence). The CDR3 has 14 residues. This CDR3 is CAWRPGLAHNEQFF. The CDR3 bases are TGTGCCTGGAGGCCGGGACTAGCTCACAATGAGCAGTTCTTC.

This chain links TRBV28 with TRBJ1-2; maybe TRBD1 (6 bases). CDR1 is MDHEN and CDR2 is SYDVKM in the germline V gene. V shed 6 bases and J shed 2 bases, with 22 bases lying between them. The CDR3 is 17 amino acids. CDR3 loop: CASSLSGGAGGNYGYTF. CDR3 bases: TGTGCCAGCAGCCTCTCCGGGGGGGCAGGCGGAAACTATGGCTACACCTTC.

J is TRBJ1-1 and V is TRBV7-8, with D tentatively TRBD1 (5 bases). The germline V and J ends were trimmed by 2 bases and 4 bases, with 8 bases remaining between them. The CDR3 runs to 13 residues. Per the germline V gene, CDR1 is SGHVS and CDR2 is FQNEAQ. CDR3 in amino acids: CASSLRQLTEAFF. Written as DNA, the CDR3 is TGTGCCAGCAGCTTAAGACAGCTCACTGAAGCTTTCTTT.

The gene calls are TRBV2 and TRBJ2-2, with TRBD2 matching over 9 bases. The CDR3 is 17 amino acids. CDR1 is SNHLY, CDR2 FYNNEI, per germline. V lost 3 bases, J lost 8 bases, and 13 bases stayed unmatched. CDR3 loop: CASSDRSIGGREGELFF. The CDR3 DNA reads as TGTGCCAGCAGTGATCGTTCAATAGGCGGGAGGGAAGGGGAGCTGTTTTTT.

The V call is TRBV9, the J call TRBJ2-7; TRBD2 matches at 8 bases. V shed 0 bases, J shed 3 bases, and the junction held 5 bases outside the gene matches. Germline V gene data show CDR1 as SGDLS and CDR2 as YYNGEE. The CDR3 spans 15 residues. The CDR3 loop reads CASSVGSGNLYEQYF. The CDR3 bases are TGTGCCAGCAGCGTAGGTAGCGGGAATCTCTACGAGCAGTACTTC.

A single count supports this clone. This sequence joins TRBV7-2 and TRBJ2-3; TRBD2 is a possible D gene (6 bases). The ends were cut back, 5 bases at V and 4 bases at J, with 16 bases in the middle. This CDR3 region has 15 residues. Germline CDR1 SGHTA, CDR2 FQGNSA. The CDR3 is CASSPRLGGADTQYF. As DNA, the CDR3 is TGTGCCAGCAGCCCCCGACTAGGTGGGGCAGATACGCAGTATTTT.

The CDR3 here is CASTPAIGGKAFF. The CDR3 DNA follows: TGTGCCAGCACCCCCGCGATCGGGGGGAAAGCTTTCTTT. This sequence joins TRBV28 and TRBJ1-1; a possible D gene is TRBD1 (5 bases). Between the trimmed V and J ends, which lost 7 bases and 9 bases, there was a span of 18 bases. This CDR3 is built from 13 residues. Germline loops: CDR1 MDHEN, CDR2 SYDVKM.

The chain has TRBV19 and TRBJ2-1, with D possibly being TRBD2 (6 bases). Trimming pared 4 bases from V and 6 bases from J, leaving 10 bases between. Germline V gene sequence: CDR1 LNHDA, CDR2 SQIVND (reference sequence). The CDR3 is made up of 13 amino acids. CDR3 sequence: CASSTLTSNEQFF. The CDR3 DNA reads as TGTGCCAGTAGTACGTTGACTAGCAATGAGCAGTTCTTC.

This clone was observed a single time. The V gene is TRBV28, the J gene TRBJ1-2, with D possibly being TRBD1 (6 bases). V lost 5 bases to trimming and J lost 3 bases, with 16 bases between them. This CDR3 has 15 amino acids. From germline, CDR1 is MDHEN and CDR2 SYDVKM. The CDR3 reads CASSREQGDDYGYTF. CDR3 coding DNA: TGTGCCAGCAGTAGAGAACAGGGTGACGACTATGGCTACACCTTC.

J is TRBJ2-5 and V is TRBV7-8; D might be TRBD1 (7 bases). The germline CDR1 and CDR2 sequences are SGHVS and FQNEAQ. Trimming cost V 5 bases and J 5 bases, with 18 bases left between them. The CDR3 totals 15 residues. CDR3 in DNA: TGTGCCAGCAGCGGGTCGACAGGGAGGTTGGAGACCCAGTACTTC. Amino acids: CASSGSTGRLETQYF.

This clone was found a few times. J is TRBJ1-1 and V is TRBV7-2, with D possibly being TRBD1 (6 bases). The CDR3 has 15 amino acids. Germline-derived CDR1 and CDR2 are SGHTA and FQGNSA. The V end was cut by 5 bases, the J end by 6 bases, with 19 bases between. The CDR3 protein is CASSTQGLPYAEAFF. In DNA, the CDR3 is TGTGCCAGCAGCACACAGGGCCTCCCATACGCTGAAGCTTTCTTT.